A selection of T cell receptor beta chains follows, all from one sample in a study of cytomegalovirus exposure and HLA in healthy donors. Only in-frame clones appear in the TCRdb table, and some are missing; sequencing was by immunoSEQ multiplex PCR. The sample gives around 200,000 clones, 75% to 90% of which show up once; less than 7% is in the top ten. Sequencing input: PBMCs. These receptors all come from a man aged 35-49 years in good health and CMV-seropositive. CDR3s include the opening cysteine and the closing phenylalanine or tryptophan.

J: TRBJ1-2
V: TRBV6-5
CDR3: CASTRTGHGYTF

J: TRBJ2-3
V: TRBV30
CDR3: CAWSVAGLTDTQYF

J: TRBJ2-2
V: TRBV27
CDR3: CASSLESGGNGELFF

J: TRBJ2-3
V: TRBV4-1
CDR3: CASSQEGGGVGDTQYF

J: TRBJ2-1
V: TRBV7-2
CDR3: CASSYHGGGVNEQFF

J: TRBJ2-7
V: TRBV15
CDR3: CATSSLFGTSGGTTYEQYF

J: TRBJ1-1
V: TRBV5-6
CDR3: CASSPTGLINTEAFF

J: TRBJ2-1
V: TRBV14
CDR3: CASSPASYNEQFF

J: TRBJ2-5
V: TRBV28
CDR3: CASSSGTSGIQETQYF

J: TRBJ1-5
V: TRBV10-2
CDR3: CASTMDRGGQPQHF

J: TRBJ1-4
V: TRBV11-2
CDR3: CASSHYRATNEKLFF

J: TRBJ2-2
V: TRBV11-2
CDR3: CASSRGLAGGPSTGELFF

J: TRBJ1-5
V: TRBV5-1
CDR3: CASSHCRQGAVSQPQHF

J: TRBJ2-1
V: TRBV30
CDR3: CAWSDFIFAGGLAGNNEQFF

J: TRBJ2-7
V: TRBV7-9
CDR3: CSSSLGRTGVRSDYEQYF

J: TRBJ2-7
V: TRBV7-9
CDR3: CASRGGPYEQYF

J: TRBJ1-1
V: TRBV5-6
CDR3: CASSLGQAREAFF

J: TRBJ1-1
V: TRBV2
CDR3: CASRGQGSSTEAFF

J: TRBJ1-4
V: TRBV19
CDR3: CASSIGQFVGNEKLFF

J: TRBJ2-7
V: TRBV5-4
CDR3: CASSLVGDSYEQYF

J: TRBJ2-2
V: TRBV9
CDR3: CASSALDRVTGELFF

J: TRBJ1-2
V: TRBV27
CDR3: CASTLIRDYGYTF

J: TRBJ1-1
V: TRBV7-2
CDR3: CASSLAGRSNTEAFF

J: TRBJ1-2
V: TRBV4-3
CDR3: CASSQETRDLLSGYTF

J: TRBJ2-2
V: TRBV9
CDR3: CASSVVPGGNTGELFF

J: TRBJ2-1
V: TRBV27
CDR3: CASSFRRGGGEQFF

J: TRBJ1-4
V: TRBV28
CDR3: CASSLGGLNNEKLFF

J: TRBJ1-1
V: TRBV7-6
CDR3: CASSSGQGWGKTEAFF

J: TRBJ2-4
V: TRBV5-1
CDR3: CASSYGQGRDIQYF

J: TRBJ2-1
V: TRBV6-4
CDR3: CASSDSSSYNEQFF

J: TRBJ2-5
V: TRBV6-1
CDR3: CASYFGAQYF

J: TRBJ1-1
V: TRBV20-1
CDR3: CSATDNTEAFF

J: TRBJ2-5
V: TRBV7-8
CDR3: CASSGQGGETQYF

J: TRBJ2-7
V: TRBV28
CDR3: CASSLRTAGTSLLEQYF

J: TRBJ2-5
V: TRBV7-3
CDR3: CASSLIGGIETQYF

J: TRBJ1-4
V: TRBV28
CDR3: CASGQAGSEKLFF

J: TRBJ1-1
V: TRBV6-5
CDR3: CASSYDGAFF

J: TRBJ2-2
V: TRBV5-6
CDR3: CASSLALAGGRTFTGELFF

J: TRBJ2-7
V: TRBV4-3
CDR3: CASSQGVGHSYEQYF

J: TRBJ1-4
V: TRBV30
CDR3: CACSTGGDEKLFF

J: TRBJ2-3
V: TRBV6-5
CDR3: CASSEREDTDTQYF

J: TRBJ1-1
V: TRBV27
CDR3: CASSLWGEGTEAFF

J: TRBJ1-3
V: TRBV7-9
CDR3: CASSPGRKYSGNTIYF

J: TRBJ1-1
V: TRBV28
CDR3: CASNVPGPLEGTEAFF

J: TRBJ1-5
V: TRBV29-1
CDR3: CSVVGTFSWSQPQHF

J: TRBJ2-6
V: TRBV27
CDR3: CASSTDRGSRSGANVLTF

J: TRBJ2-7
V: TRBV27
CDR3: CASRTLAGGGFYEQYF

J: TRBJ2-1
V: TRBV7-2
CDR3: CASKTAGGTSEQFF

J: TRBJ2-1
V: TRBV4-2
CDR3: CASSQVAGGTSNEQFF

J: TRBJ1-1
V: TRBV6-1
CDR3: CASSPINTEAFF

J: TRBJ2-7
V: TRBV6-1
CDR3: CASSERDGDSYEQYF

J: TRBJ2-3
V: TRBV9
CDR3: CASSITGFRTDTQYF

J: TRBJ2-1
V: TRBV5-6
CDR3: CASSPGDNEQFF

J: TRBJ1-3
V: TRBV5-8
CDR3: CASSLALTGIGNTIYF

J: TRBJ1-1
V: TRBV7-3
CDR3: CASSSITGSEAFF

J: TRBJ1-3
V: TRBV6-5
CDR3: CASSPREDSGNTIYF

J: TRBJ2-7
V: TRBV6-4
CDR3: CASQKDTVYEQYF

J: TRBJ1-1
V: TRBV5-1
CDR3: CASSLSWAGNTEAFF

J: TRBJ2-1
V: TRBV6-4
CDR3: CASSDPSEGYEQFF

J: TRBJ1-1
V: TRBV5-1
CDR3: CASSWARGGVMGTEAFF